This TCR beta chain is from a study of identical twins. Notes on the study in general: Conclusions rested on cross-sectional statistics rather than following the same donors.

As regards this clonotype: Its antigen is undetermined.

Trimming left V 4 bases short and J 6 bases short, with 14 bases between. The CDR3 totals 13 residues. Germline V gene lookup returns CDR1 SQVTM and CDR2 ANQGSEA. Carrying unique molecular identifiers, the cDNA also gained a universal primer site through template switching. TCRdb redid the calling of the 5' RACE reads with MiXCR, one entry per CDR3 protein. The table includes some 760,000 distinct CDR3 sequences, around a sixth detected once. Separately, the same data were catalogued under a study of T cells expressing NK-cell markers. That source notes: Among the experiments, several used an anti-gamma-delta TCR antibody to restrict sorting to alpha-beta TCR T cells.

The origin of this receptor is a woman aged 18-29 years in good health. The chain has TRBV29-1 and TRBJ2-3, with a weak D call TRBD2 (5 bases). Sequenced: PBMCs. The CDR3 bases are TGCAGCGTTGCGGGTAGCGAGTGGGATACGCAGTATTTT. Protein sequence: CSVAGSEWDTQYF.